This TCR beta chain appears in the sequencing data of a study of blood T cells in healthy people across ages. Study at large: For every two T cells, template switching captured about one barcoded beta molecule. Overall study findings and caveats: Shifts in expanded clonotypes may have been confounded by donor CMV status, which was unknown. Older age coincided with a roughly linear decline in TCR beta diversity per million T cells.

The CDR3 loop spans 14 amino acids. Germline CDR1 SQVTM, CDR2 ANQGSEA. V lost 4 bases and J lost 6, with 18 bases in between. Remarks on this clonotype: Its antigen is not known.

Alongside a J-beta primer mix, a sample-barcoded 5' primer served in a second PCR lasting 7 to 11 cycles. TCRdb fed the 5' RACE reads into MiXCR, producing one record per CDR3 protein. Of around 800,000 distinct CDR3 sequences listed, about 26% are singletons. A further study also used this sample, focusing on T cells of mothers and their children.

The source material was blood. The origin of this receptor is a boy younger than 18 in good health. V is TRBV29-1 and J is TRBJ1-2, with D possibly TRBD1 on 5 matching bases. The CDR3 nucleotides are TGCAGCGTTGTTAAACTAGGGGTAATGGATGGCTACACCTTC. Translated: CSVVKLGVMDGYTF.